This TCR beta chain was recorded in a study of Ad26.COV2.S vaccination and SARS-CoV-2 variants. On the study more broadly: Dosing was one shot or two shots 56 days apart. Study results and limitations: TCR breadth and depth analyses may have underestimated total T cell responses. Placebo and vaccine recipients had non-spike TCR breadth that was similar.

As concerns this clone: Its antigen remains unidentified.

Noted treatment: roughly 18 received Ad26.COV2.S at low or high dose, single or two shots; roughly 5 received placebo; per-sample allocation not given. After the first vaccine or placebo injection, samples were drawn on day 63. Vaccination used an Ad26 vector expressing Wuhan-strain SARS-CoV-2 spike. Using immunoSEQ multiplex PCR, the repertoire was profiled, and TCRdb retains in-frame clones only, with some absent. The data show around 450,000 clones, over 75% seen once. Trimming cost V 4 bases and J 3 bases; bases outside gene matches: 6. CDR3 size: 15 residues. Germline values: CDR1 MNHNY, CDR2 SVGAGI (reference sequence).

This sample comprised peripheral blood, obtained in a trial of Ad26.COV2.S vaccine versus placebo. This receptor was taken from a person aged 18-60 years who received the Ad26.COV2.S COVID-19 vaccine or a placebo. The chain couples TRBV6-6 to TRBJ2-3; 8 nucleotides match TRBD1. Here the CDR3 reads CASSLDRVRTDTQYF. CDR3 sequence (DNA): TGTGCCAGCAGTTTGGACAGGGTGAGAACAGATACGCAGTATTTT.